Shown below are 5 T cell receptor beta chains from a single sample sequenced in a study of cytomegalovirus exposure and HLA in healthy donors. PCR was performed using 60 Vbeta and 13 Jbeta primers. Data came from immunoSEQ multiplex PCR; TCRdb stores just in-frame clones and leaves some out. The sample shows approximately 130,000 clones, around 80% of them seen only once. The sample taken for sequencing was PBMCs. These receptors all stem from a woman aged 18-29 years in good health and CMV-seronegative.

The chain combines TRBV18 with TRBJ1-5; 12 positions match TRBD1. The V segment lost 4 bases and the J segment 13 bases; nucleotides outside the gene matches: 14. Germline V gene lookup returns CDR1 KGHSH and CDR2 LQKENI. The CDR3 extends over 16 amino acids. The CDR3 reads CASSLLLPGQGAVQHF. CDR3 bases: TGTGCCAGCTCACTCTTATTGCCGGGACAGGGGGCAGTTCAGCATTTT.

The chain employs TRBV28 and TRBJ2-7; tentative D call: TRBD2 (7 bases). Deletions cut 0 bases from V and 1 base from J, with 16 bases between. The CDR3 totals 17 residues. Germline V gene sequence: CDR1 MDHEN, CDR2 SYDVKM. CDR3 in amino acids: CASSLWGVGGPSYEQYF. The CDR3 region has the DNA TGTGCCAGCAGTTTATGGGGGGTGGGGGGGCCATCCTACGAGCAGTACTTC.

The rearrangement uses TRBV7-8 and TRBJ1-6; the D gene is possibly TRBD1 (5 bases). The V gene's germline CDR1 is SGHVS and CDR2 FQNEAQ. Trimming removed 6 bases from V and 2 bases from J, with 8 bases in between. CDR3 length: 14 residues. CDR3 amino acids: CASREGAYNSPLHF. The DNA for the CDR3 is TGTGCCAGCAGAGAAGGGGCCTATAATTCACCCCTCCACTTT. The complete variable domain, with remaining parts taken from reference TRBV7-8 and TRBJ1-6, reads GAGVSQSPRYKVAKRGQDVALRCDPISGHVSLFWYQQALGQGPEFLTYFQNEAQLDKSGLPSDRFFAERPEGSVSTLKIQRTQQEDSAVYLCASREGAYNSPLHFGNGTRLTVT.

This clone was detected once. J is TRBJ1-1 and V is TRBV7-9; TRBD1 aligns across 7 bases. This CDR3 comprises 16 residues. Germline CDR1 reads SEHNR; CDR2 reads FQNEAQ (reference sequence). V was pared by 5 bases and J by 2 bases, with 11 bases of the junction left unmatched. Here the CDR3 DNA reads TGTGCCAGCAGCGTCTGGACAGGAAGCCCTAACACTGAAGCTTTCTTT. It specifies CASSVWTGSPNTEAFF.

The chain couples TRBV4-3 to TRBJ1-4, with 7 nucleotides matching TRBD1. This CDR3 comprises 14 residues. Germline V gene lookup returns CDR1 LGHNA and CDR2 YSLEER. Trimming at V came to 0 bases and at J to 8 bases, leaving 3 bases not matched to a gene. CDR3 sequence reads: CASSQEHRGEKLFF. The CDR3 DNA reads as TGCGCCAGCAGCCAAGAGCACAGGGGAGAAAAACTGTTTTTT.